The clone carrying this TCR beta chain was seen a few times. Antigen: not known. CDR1 is SGHDT, CDR2 YYEEEE, per germline. Trimming left V 3 bases short and J 2 bases short, with 8 bases between. The CDR3 consists of 13 residues. This entry belongs to a study of cytotoxic CD8 clonotypes in ibrutinib-treated CLL. Notes on the study in general: Baseline values of clonality outstripped age-matched healthy donors and followed circulating CD8+ T-cell counts. Sample timing was unmatched between remission and later-progressing patients; lymph nodes unstudied.

The targeted sequencing depth was 1 in 200,000 to 1 in 1 million T cells. The method was immunoSEQ multiplex PCR; TCRdb's version includes in-frame clones alone and lacks a portion of them. The sample has approximately 160,000 clones, around nine tenths seen once. This sequence joins TRBV5-6 and TRBJ1-2; unclear D gene. The sequences come from PBMCs, collected at disease progression, from a patient treated with ibrutinib. The TCR originated in a human donor with chronic lymphocytic leukemia. The CDR3 protein is CASSSTMNYGYTF. The CDR3 nucleotides read TGTGCCAGCAGCTCCACAATGAACTATGGCTACACCTTC. The full variable domain, rest sourced from reference TRBV5-6 and TRBJ1-2, is DAGVTQSPTHLIKTRGQQVTLRCSPKSGHDTVSWYQQALGQGPQFIFQYYEEEERQRGNFPDRFSGHQFPNYSSELNVNALLLGDSALYLCASSSTMNYGYTFGSGTRLTVV.